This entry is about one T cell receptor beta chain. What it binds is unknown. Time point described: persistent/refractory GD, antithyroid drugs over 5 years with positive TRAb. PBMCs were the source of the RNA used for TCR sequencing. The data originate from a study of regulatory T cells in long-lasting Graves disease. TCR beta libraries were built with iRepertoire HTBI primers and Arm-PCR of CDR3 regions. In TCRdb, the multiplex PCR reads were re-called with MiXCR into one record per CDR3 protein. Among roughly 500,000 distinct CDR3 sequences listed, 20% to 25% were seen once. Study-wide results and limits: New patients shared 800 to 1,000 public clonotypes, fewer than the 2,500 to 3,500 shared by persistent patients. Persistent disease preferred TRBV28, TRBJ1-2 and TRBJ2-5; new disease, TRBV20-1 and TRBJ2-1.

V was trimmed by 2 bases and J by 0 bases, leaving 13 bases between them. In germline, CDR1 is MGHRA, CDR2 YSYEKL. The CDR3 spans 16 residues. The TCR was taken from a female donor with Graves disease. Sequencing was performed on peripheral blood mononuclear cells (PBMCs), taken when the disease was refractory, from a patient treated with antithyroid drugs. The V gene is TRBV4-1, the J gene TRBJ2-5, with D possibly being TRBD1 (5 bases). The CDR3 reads CASSQYMGQYQETQYF. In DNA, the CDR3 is TGCGCCAGCAGCCAATACATGGGGCAGTACCAAGAGACCCAGTACTTC.